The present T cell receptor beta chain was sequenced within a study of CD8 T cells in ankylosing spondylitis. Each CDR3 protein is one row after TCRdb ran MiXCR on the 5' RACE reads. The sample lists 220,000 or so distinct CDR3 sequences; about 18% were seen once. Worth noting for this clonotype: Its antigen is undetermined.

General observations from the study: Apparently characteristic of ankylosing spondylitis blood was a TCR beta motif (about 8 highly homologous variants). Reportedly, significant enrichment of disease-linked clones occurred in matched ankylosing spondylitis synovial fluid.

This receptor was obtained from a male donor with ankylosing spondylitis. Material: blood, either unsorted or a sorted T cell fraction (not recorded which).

CDR3 nucleotides: TGTGCCAGCAAACCTCGGACGGCGAACACTGAAGCTTTCTTT. Translated: CASKPRTANTEAFF. The genes are TRBV11-3 and TRBJ1-1; no clear D. The CDR3 is 14 residues long. Looked up from germline, CDR1 is SGHNT and CDR2 is YENEEA. V lost 7 bases, J lost 1 base, and 13 bases lay in between.